The 31 T cell receptor beta chains below all came from one sample that was sequenced in a study of early T cells in non-severe SARS-CoV-2 infection. One entry per CDR3 protein results from TCRdb running MiXCR on the 5' RACE reads. The sample yields tens of thousands of distinct CDR3 sequences, 8% to 8.5% seen once. Sequenced: whole blood. Every receptor here comes from an adult who was a healthcare worker with PCR-confirmed SARS-CoV-2 infection or an uninfected control (not recorded which).

In its sample, this clonotype was seen many times. V usage is TRBV12-3 or TRBV12-4 and J usage is TRBJ2-1; 9 nucleotides match TRBD2. Trimming removed 6 bases from V and 7 bases from J; junction bases left unmatched: 7. This CDR3 spans 14 amino acids. The CDR3 sequence: CASRFSGSGNEQFF. The CDR3 DNA follows: TGTGCCAGCAGATTTAGCGGGAGTGGTAATGAGCAGTTCTTC.

This chain uses TRBV12-3 or TRBV12-4 with TRBJ1-1; D is possibly TRBD1 (5 bases). The CDR3 is made up of 16 amino acids. The V end lost 6 bases, the J end lost 2 bases, and 19 bases lay between the germline ends. As DNA, the CDR3 is TGTGCCAGCAGCCCCGAGGTCGGTGGGGCTAACACTGAAGCTTTCTTT. Amino acid sequence: CASSPEVGGANTEAFF.

This clonotype was detected only a few times. The V and J genes are TRBV10-3 and TRBJ2-5; D gene unclear. V lost 4 bases to trimming and J lost 5 bases, with 11 bases between them. The length of the CDR3 is 13 residues. Germline loops: CDR1 ENHRY, CDR2 SYGVKD. The CDR3 DNA reads as TGTGCCATCAGTGCTGCAGGCGAGGAGACCCAGTACTTC. This sequence encodes CAISAAGEETQYF.

There are many counts of this clonotype. The chain combines TRBV12-3 or TRBV12-4 with TRBJ2-3; 10 bases line up with TRBD1. The CDR3 is made up of 15 amino acids. Trimming removed 6 bases from V and 4 bases from J; junction bases left unmatched: 7. The CDR3 loop reads CASSPRTGGADTQYF. For the CDR3, the DNA is TGTGCCAGCAGCCCACGGACAGGGGGGGCAGATACGCAGTATTTT.

This clonotype was seen repeatedly, ten times or more. The J gene is TRBJ2-5, the V gene TRBV12-3 or TRBV12-4; 7 nucleotides line up with TRBD1. With V trimmed by 1 base and J by 5 bases, 7 bases remained unmatched. CDR3 length: 15 amino acids. CDR3 residues: CASSLVPTGAETQYF. CDR3 coding DNA: TGTGCCAGCAGTTTAGTCCCTACAGGGGCCGAGACCCAGTACTTC.

This clonotype was seen at least ten times. The genes are TRBV4-3 and TRBJ2-7, with D possibly being TRBD2 (7 bases). CDR1 and CDR2 from the germline V gene are LGHNA and YSLEER. CDR3 length equals 15 residues. Trimming removed 1 base from V and 1 base from J, with 11 bases in between. The CDR3 sequence is CASSQGGGPSYEQYF. The DNA of the CDR3 is TGCGCCAGCAGCCAAGGGGGGGGGCCATCCTACGAGCAGTACTTC.

The sample holds many counts of this clonotype. CDR3 amino acids: CASSHEALNTGELFF. CDR3 DNA sequence: TGTGCCAGCAGTCACGAGGCATTGAACACCGGGGAGCTGTTTTTT. The chain carries TRBV6-5 and TRBJ2-2; D call uncertain. CDR3 length equals 15 residues. CDR1 and CDR2 from the germline V gene are MNHEY and SVGAGI. Trimming pared 5 bases from V and 1 base from J, leaving 11 bases between.

This clonotype was seen repeatedly, ten times or more. The V and J genes are TRBV7-6 and TRBJ2-5; D is ambiguous. Germline V gene lookup returns CDR1 SGHVS and CDR2 FNYEAQ. The CDR3 consists of 14 residues. Deletions cut 2 bases from V and 3 bases from J, with 10 bases between. The CDR3 is CASSLISEKETQYF. CDR3 nucleotide sequence: TGTGCCAGCAGCTTAATCTCTGAAAAAGAGACCCAGTACTTC.

V is TRBV10-3 and J is TRBJ2-7, with TRBD1 matching 8 bases. The CDR3 spans 12 residues. Germline-derived CDR1 and CDR2 are ENHRY and SYGVKD. V shed 10 bases, J shed 2 bases, and the junction held 4 bases outside the gene matches. The CDR3 sequence is CATGTGTYEQYF. CDR3 in DNA: TGTGCCACCGGGACAGGCACCTACGAGCAGTACTTC.

This clonotype was detected a few times. This chain uses TRBV21-1 with TRBJ1-2; TRBD1, the D gene given by the table, was not confirmed from the DNA. TRBV21-1 is a known pseudogene. The CDR3 length is 15 residues. The CDR3 spells CASSKARSGGYGYTF. Written as DNA, the CDR3 is TGTGCCAGCAGCAAAGCGCGGTCAGGGGGCTATGGCTACACCTTC.

V and J are TRBV6-7 and TRBJ2-7; D perhaps matches TRBD1 (6 bases). TRBV6-7 is labeled an ORF, and its function is uncertain. The CDR3 consists of 13 residues. The ends were cut back, 7 bases at V and 5 bases at J, with 15 bases in the middle. CDR3: CASICDRCNEQYF. In DNA form, the CDR3 reads TGTGCCAGCATTTGCGACAGGTGCAACGAGCAGTACTTC.

V usage is TRBV24-1 and J usage is TRBJ2-2; no clear D. V lost 6 bases to trimming and J lost 0 bases, with 7 bases between them. CDR3 length: 14 residues. Germline V gene lookup returns CDR1 KGHDR and CDR2 SFDVKD. CDR3: CATSLRANTGELFF. The CDR3 DNA follows: TGTGCCACCAGTTTAAGAGCGAACACCGGGGAGCTGTTTTTT.

CDR3 bases: TGTGCCAGCAGCCCCGGGGGAATCACAAGTACGCAGTATTTT. Translation gives CASSPGGITSTQYF. The chain combines TRBV9 with TRBJ2-3; D is perhaps TRBD2 (6 bases). CDR1 and CDR2 (germline): SGDLS, YYNGEE. The germline V and J ends were trimmed by 4 bases and 8 bases, with 17 bases remaining between them. The length of the CDR3 is 14 residues.

This clonotype was picked up many times. The chain carries TRBV7-2 and TRBJ2-1; 12 nucleotides match TRBD2. The V and J ends lost 6 bases and 12 bases, in that order; junction bases with no gene match: 15. CDR1 and CDR2 (germline): SGHTA, FQGNSA. This CDR3 spans 16 amino acids. CDR3 amino acids: CASSLQELAGGPGQFF. The CDR3 coding sequence is TGTGCCAGCAGTCTCCAGGAGCTAGCGGGAGGGCCGGGGCAGTTCTTC.

In its sample, this clonotype was seen many times. The chain recombines TRBV6-5 with TRBJ2-3; TRBD1 matches at 10 bases. In germline, CDR1 is MNHEY, CDR2 SVGAGI. This CDR3 is 12 amino acids long. The V segment lost 5 bases and the J segment 11 bases; nucleotides outside the gene matches: 4. DNA of the CDR3: TGTGCCAGCAGTCCGGGACAGGGGAGGCAGTATTTT. As protein: CASSPGQGRQYF.

This clonotype was seen many times. The chain combines TRBV9 with TRBJ2-7; D uncertain. The germline V gene has CDR1 SGDLS and CDR2 YYNGEE. Trimming pared 0 bases from V and 7 bases from J, leaving 11 bases between. This CDR3 has 13 amino acids. The chain's CDR3 is CASSVGIGREQYF. CDR3 DNA: TGTGCCAGCAGCGTAGGTATAGGCCGGGAGCAGTACTTC. The complete variable domain, with remaining parts taken from reference TRBV9 and TRBJ2-7, reads DSGVTQTPKHLITATGQRVTLRCSPRSGDLSVYWYQQSLDQGLQFLIQYYNGEERAKGNILERFSAQQFPDLHSELNLSSLELGDSALYFCASSVGIGREQYFGPGTRLTVT.

This clonotype appeared a few times. The gene calls are TRBV6-5 and TRBJ1-2; D ambiguous. The CDR3 is 13 amino acids. Between the trimmed V and J ends, which lost 5 bases and 1 base, there was a span of 8 bases. Germline-derived CDR1 and CDR2 are MNHEY and SVGAGI. The CDR3 bases are TGTGCCAGCAGTAGATACAGTAACTATGGCTACACCTTC. It yields the protein CASSRYSNYGYTF.

Many counts were recorded for this clonotype. The rearrangement links TRBV12-3 or TRBV12-4 to TRBJ2-3, with 12 bases identical to TRBD2. Unmatched junction bases numbered 5, after V lost 6 bases and J lost 4 bases. The CDR3 length is 15 residues. The CDR3 DNA reads as TGTGCCAGCAGCCCTAGCGGGGGGGCCCCAGATACGCAGTATTTT. Translated: CASSPSGGAPDTQYF.

A few counts support this clonotype. The chain carries TRBV19 and TRBJ1-2, with 8 bases that match TRBD1. This CDR3 has 15 residues. V gave up 7 bases and J gave up 5 bases; unmatched junction bases: 12. CDR1 is LNHDA and CDR2 is SQIVND in the germline V gene (reference sequence). DNA for the CDR3: TGTGCCAGTACCCCGCTGGGGCAGGGGGCTTATGGCTACACCTTC. Translating gives CASTPLGQGAYGYTF.

This clonotype was counted between two and nine times. The chain links TRBV27 to TRBJ1-6; 7 nucleotides line up with TRBD1. The germline V gene has CDR1 MNHEY and CDR2 SMNVEV (reference sequence). The V gene end was trimmed by 3 bases and the J gene end by 14 bases; junction bases not matched to a gene: 4. The CDR3 totals 12 residues. This CDR3 is CASSFDRAALHF. In DNA form, the CDR3 reads TGTGCCAGCAGTTTCGACAGGGCTGCCCTCCACTTT.

The CDR3 sequence: CASRTSGRSQPQHF. DNA of the CDR3: TGTGCCAGCAGGACCTCAGGGAGGAGTCAGCCCCAGCATTTT. This chain connects TRBV28 to TRBJ1-5; a weak D match, TRBD1 (5 bases). Deletions cut 6 bases from V and 6 bases from J, with 15 bases between. There are 14 residues in the CDR3. CDR1 MDHEN and CDR2 SYDVKM come from the germline V gene.

This clonotype has a count of ten or more. V and J are TRBV20-1 and TRBJ2-7; unclear D gene. CDR3 length equals 12 residues. V was cut by 1 base and J by 6 bases, with 10 bases left in between. Looked up from germline, CDR1 is DFQATT and CDR2 is SNEGSKA (reference sequence). The CDR3 reads CSARASWGEQYF. DNA for the CDR3: TGCAGTGCTAGAGCTAGTTGGGGCGAGCAGTACTTC.

The chain recombines TRBV20-1 with TRBJ2-3, with 12 bases fitting TRBD2. In germline, CDR1 is DFQATT, CDR2 SNEGSKA (reference sequence). J was trimmed by 3 bases and V by 0 bases; bases with no gene match: 7. The CDR3 extends over 17 amino acids. CDR3 region: CSARDLSTSGGTDTQYF. As DNA, the CDR3 is TGCAGTGCTAGAGATCTATCGACTAGCGGGGGAACAGATACGCAGTATTTT.

This clonotype was recorded a few times. The chain employs TRBV6-5 and TRBJ2-3; D might be TRBD2 (5 bases). This CDR3 is 13 amino acids long. V lost 8 bases and J lost 2, with 11 bases in between. CDR1 and CDR2 (germline): MNHEY, SVGAGI. DNA of the CDR3: TGTGCCAGCGGAGAGCGGAACACAGATACGCAGTATTTT. This gives the protein CASGERNTDTQYF.

This clonotype is large (0.1 to 1%) by share. One junction end disagrees with the germline gene, perhaps due to a read error. The chain couples TRBV7-7 to TRBJ1-1, with D possibly TRBD1 on 6 matching bases. The CDR3 length is 13 residues. Germline loops: CDR1 SSHAT, CDR2 FNYEAQ (reference sequence). The CDR3 reads CASSPGTGTEAFF. The CDR3 coding sequence is TGTGCTAGCAGCCCGGGAACAGGGACTGAAGCTTTCTTT.

This clonotype was seen at least ten times. The rearrangement joins TRBV30 to TRBJ1-1, with 9 nucleotides matching TRBD1. This CDR3 is 13 amino acids long. Germline CDR1 reads GTSNPN; CDR2 reads SVGIG (reference sequence). After removal of 2 bases from V and 8 bases from J, the junction contained 6 bases not matched to a gene. The CDR3 coding sequence is TGTGCCTGGAGTCCCCTCGGGACAGGGGAAGCTTTCTTT. It translates to CAWSPLGTGEAFF.

This clonotype has a handful of counts. The chain employs TRBV6-5 and TRBJ2-2, with unresolved D. Germline CDR1 and CDR2: MNHEY and SVGAGI. V gave up 0 bases and J gave up 1 base, with 9 bases separating them. CDR3 length: 16 amino acids. The CDR3 sequence: CASSYSVLLNTGELFF. In nucleotides, the CDR3 is TGTGCCAGCAGTTACTCAGTGCTTTTGAACACCGGGGAGCTGTTTTTT.

This clonotype was seen only a few times. V gene TRBV18 combines with J gene TRBJ2-2, with unresolved D. The CDR3 runs to 15 residues. Trimming shortened V by 3 bases and J by 1 base, and 9 bases separated the two germline ends. Germline CDR1 reads KGHSH; CDR2 reads LQKENI. Here the CDR3 DNA reads TGTGCCAGCTCACCCACAGATATGAACACCGGGGAGCTGTTTTTT. As protein: CASSPTDMNTGELFF.

This clonotype was detected ten times or more. The chain carries TRBV7-2 and TRBJ2-2; D remains ambiguous. CDR3 length equals 13 residues. The V gene lost 3 bases and the J gene lost 3 bases, with 5 bases spanning the gap. Germline V lookup: CDR1 SGHTA, CDR2 FQGNSA. CDR3 nucleotides: TGTGCCAGCAGCTTCACTTACACCGGGGAGCTGTTTTTT. Amino acids: CASSFTYTGELFF.

The V and J genes are TRBV12-3 or TRBV12-4 and TRBJ1-1; TRBD1 is a possible D gene (6 bases). The CDR3 extends over 13 amino acids. V shed 6 bases and J shed 8 bases, with 16 bases lying between them. The CDR3 nucleotides read TGTGCCAGCAGCCGTAGCAGGGGTTGGGAAGCTTTCTTT. Its translation is CASSRSRGWEAFF.

Many counts were recorded for this clonotype. This rearrangement joins TRBV9 to TRBJ2-5; the match to TRBD2 covers 7 bases. The CDR3 sequence is 15 residues long. Trimming cost V 5 bases and J 4 bases; bases outside gene matches: 11. Germline V gene lookup returns CDR1 SGDLS and CDR2 YYNGEE. The CDR3 nucleotides are TGTGCCAGCAGTACTACCGGGGGGTCCGGAGAGACCCAGTACTTC. Protein sequence: CASSTTGGSGETQYF. Variable domain in full (rest from reference TRBV9 and TRBJ2-5): DSGVTQTPKHLITATGQRVTLRCSPRSGDLSVYWYQQSLDQGLQFLIQYYNGEERAKGNILERFSAQQFPDLHSELNLSSLELGDSALYFCASSTTGGSGETQYFGPGTRLLVL.